The 2 T cell receptor beta chains presented below share a single source sample, sequenced in a study of CDR3 diversity in severe acne. TCRdb re-analysed the PCR reads in MiXCR, keeping a single row per CDR3 protein. The table shows approximately 90,000 distinct CDR3 sequences, with about half occurring only once. Sequenced: blood. The receptors shown here come from a male donor in good health, serving as a control.

The rearrangement uses TRBV11-2 and TRBJ2-3; TRBD2 agrees at 9 bases. This CDR3 has 17 residues. V was clipped by 5 bases and J by 2 bases; unmatched bases: 11. CDR1 SGHAT and CDR2 FQNNGV come from the germline V gene. The CDR3 DNA reads TGTGCCAGCAGCCCCTTGGCCAGCGGGGGGAACACAGATACGCAGTATTTT. Its translation: CASSPLASGGNTDTQYF.

The chain links TRBV6-7 to TRBJ1-2; 7 positions match TRBD1. TRBV6-7 is identified as an open reading frame with a role that is uncertain. After removal of 6 bases from V and 4 bases from J, the junction contained 8 bases not matched to a gene. The CDR3 has 14 amino acids. The CDR3 DNA is TGTGCCAGCAGCAAAGAGGACAGGACCTATGGCTACACCTTC. It is translated as CASSKEDRTYGYTF.